Each of the 25 T cell receptor beta chains below was sequenced from the same sample in a study of CD8 T cells in ankylosing spondylitis. Findings and caveats of the study: A motif in TCR beta, a set of fewer than ten highly homologous variants, appeared characteristic of ankylosing spondylitis blood.

The antigens of these receptors remain unknown. Each CDR3 protein gets one entry after TCRdb re-called the 5' RACE reads with MiXCR. The sample shows around 91,000 distinct CDR3 sequences, roughly 9% of them seen only once. The specimen was blood, either unsorted or a sorted T cell fraction (not recorded which). Every receptor here comes from a male donor with ankylosing spondylitis.

This clonotype occurred many times. The chain uses TRBV12-3 or TRBV12-4 and TRBJ2-1; D gene ambiguous. The CDR3 totals 15 residues. V was clipped by 7 bases and J by 2 bases, with 15 bases between them. CDR3 DNA sequence: TGTGCCAGCATCCCCCTGCCCGGCCCCTACAATGAGCAGTTCTTC. Amino acid sequence: CASIPLPGPYNEQFF.

This clonotype was detected many times. The chain joins TRBV11-3 to TRBJ2-5, with 9 bases matching TRBD1. CDR1 and CDR2 from the germline V gene are SGHNT and YENEEA. This CDR3 is built from 15 residues. The V gene end was trimmed by 1 base and the J gene end by 5 bases; junction bases not matched to a gene: 5. The CDR3 bases are TGTGCCAGCAGCTTAGGGACAGGGGATACGGAGACCCAGTACTTC. This translates into CASSLGTGDTETQYF.

This clonotype was counted between two and nine times. This chain links TRBV9 with TRBJ2-7; either TRBD1 or TRBD2 may supply D (6 bases each). Trimming stripped 4 bases from V and 7 bases from J, with 18 bases between. The CDR3 sequence is 14 residues long. The germline V gene encodes CDR1 SGDLS and CDR2 YYNGEE. The CDR3 here is CASSTEGGLGEQYF. The CDR3 DNA follows: TGTGCCAGCAGCACTGAGGGGGGTTTGGGGGAGCAGTACTTC.

The chain is built from TRBV12-3 or TRBV12-4 and TRBJ2-1, with D perhaps assigned TRBD1 or TRBD2 (5 bases each). This CDR3 is 14 amino acids long. The V and J ends lost 10 bases and 0 bases respectively, with 13 bases between them. CDR3 region: CANLGVGSYNEQFF. In DNA, the CDR3 is TGTGCCAACTTGGGGGTTGGCTCCTACAATGAGCAGTTCTTC.

The rearrangement joins TRBV2 to TRBJ2-1, with 8 bases that match TRBD2. CDR1 and CDR2 from the germline V gene are SNHLY and FYNNEI. The trim removed 3 bases at V and 4 bases at J, leaving 5 bases unmatched. CDR3 size: 15 residues. CDR3: CASSEAAGVYNEQFF. The CDR3 region has the DNA TGTGCCAGCAGTGAGGCAGCGGGAGTATACAATGAGCAGTTCTTC.

This clonotype was counted at least ten times. The chain joins TRBV20-1 to TRBJ2-1; D not resolved. Trimming took 7 bases from V and 8 from J, leaving 9 bases between them. CDR3 length: 10 residues. CDR1 is DFQATT and CDR2 is SNEGSKA in the germline V gene (reference sequence). CDR3 residues: CSVKFHEQFF. As DNA, the CDR3 is TGCAGTGTTAAGTTCCATGAGCAGTTCTTC.

This clonotype was observed a few times. The CDR3, as DNA: TGTGCCACCAGTGACGGAGGGACTCTGCAGTACTTC. It specifies CATSDGGTLQYF. The J gene is TRBJ2-7, the V gene TRBV24-1; D is perhaps TRBD2 (6 bases). The CDR3 extends over 12 amino acids. Germline-derived CDR1 and CDR2 are KGHDR and SFDVKD. The V end lost 4 bases, the J end lost 9 bases, and 12 bases lay between the germline ends.

This clonotype was observed many times. The chain combines TRBV29-1 with TRBJ2-1; TRBD2 is a possible D gene (6 bases). The CDR3 has 14 amino acids. CDR1 is SQVTM and CDR2 is ANQGSEA in the germline V gene. V lost 4 bases to trimming and J lost 8 bases, with 18 bases between them. The CDR3: CSVAREILVYEQFF. CDR3 bases: TGCAGCGTTGCCCGGGAGATCCTTGTCTATGAGCAGTTCTTC.

Ten or more counts support this clonotype. V usage is TRBV11-2 and J usage is TRBJ2-7, with a weak D call TRBD2 (5 bases). CDR3 length: 13 residues. The V end lost 5 bases, the J end lost 4 bases, and 12 bases lay between the germline ends. Germline-derived CDR1 and CDR2 are SGHAT and FQNNGV. Written as DNA, the CDR3 is TGTGCCAGCAGCCCCAGCTCGGGGTACGAGCAGTACTTC. Its protein is CASSPSSGYEQYF.

The V and J genes are TRBV20-1 and TRBJ1-1; 7 bases line up with TRBD1. Trimming took 6 bases from V and 11 from J; bases not matched to a gene: 9. From germline, CDR1 is DFQATT and CDR2 SNEGSKA (reference sequence). This CDR3 region has 11 residues. The CDR3 DNA sequence: TGCAGTGCCCGCCCACAGGGGCCGGCTTTCTTT. This gives the protein CSARPQGPAFF.

The table lists this clonotype with many counts. The CDR3 DNA sequence: TGCAGTGCGAGGAGCCATGAGCAGTTCTTC. Its translation is CSARSHEQFF. The chain joins TRBV20-1 to TRBJ2-1, with D unclear. Germline lookup yields CDR1 DFQATT and CDR2 SNEGSKA (reference sequence). The CDR3 has 10 residues. Trimming took 6 bases from V and 8 from J, leaving 8 bases between them.

This clonotype was observed many times. This chain links TRBV12-3 or TRBV12-4 with TRBJ2-1; D unclear. Trimming stripped 5 bases from V and 8 bases from J, with 7 bases between. This CDR3 is built from 11 residues. The CDR3 is CASSPRDEQFF. CDR3 DNA sequence: TGTGCCAGCAGTCCCCGCGATGAGCAGTTCTTC.

This clonotype has a handful of counts. The chain carries TRBV20-1 and TRBJ2-7; D is unresolved. Trimming took off 3 bases at V and 4 bases at J, with 13 bases between the two ends. The CDR3 totals 13 residues. Germline V gives CDR1 DFQATT, CDR2 SNEGSKA (reference sequence). The CDR3 loop is CSAREREPYEQYF. CDR3 DNA sequence: TGCAGTGCTAGGGAACGCGAGCCTTACGAGCAGTACTTC.

The V gene is TRBV19, the J gene TRBJ2-1; no definite D call. CDR1 and CDR2 (germline): LNHDA, SQIVND (reference sequence). This CDR3 contains 15 residues. V lost 3 bases and J 6 bases, leaving 15 bases between the germline ends. The CDR3 DNA reads TGTGCCAGTAGTATTGGGCCCCTTGAAGTCAATGAGCAGTTCTTC. It yields the protein CASSIGPLEVNEQFF.

This chain links TRBV18 with TRBJ1-4, with 9 nucleotides matching TRBD1. Germline CDR1 and CDR2: KGHSH and LQKENI. V trimming: 3 bases; J trimming: 8 bases; junction bases outside the gene matches: 7. This CDR3 spans 15 amino acids. The CDR3 region is CASSPPGQGGEKLFF. The CDR3 region has the DNA TGTGCCAGCTCACCGCCGGGACAGGGTGGCGAAAAACTGTTTTTT.

This clonotype turned up a few times. One junction end disagrees with the germline gene, perhaps due to a read error. The genes are TRBV4-2 and TRBJ2-3; the match to TRBD2 covers 14 bases. CDR3 length: 18 residues. Germline lookup yields CDR1 LGHNA and CDR2 YNFKEQ. The CDR3 DNA sequence: TGTGCCAGCAGCCAGGTGGGGACTAGCGGGAGTAGCACAGATATGCAGTATTTT. Protein product: CASSQVGTSGSSTDMQYF.

This clonotype has only a few counts. J is TRBJ2-7 and V is TRBV7-9; tentative D call: TRBD2 (5 bases). Trimming shortened V by 5 bases and J by 12 bases, and 17 bases separated the two germline ends. Per the germline V gene, CDR1 is SEHNR and CDR2 is FQNEAQ (reference sequence). This CDR3 has 12 residues. The CDR3 region is CASSLGATEGYF. The CDR3 nucleotides read TGTGCCAGCAGCCTCGGCGCAACAGAGGGGTACTTC.

V and J are TRBV27 and TRBJ2-2, with D maybe TRBD2 (6 bases). The germline V gene has CDR1 MNHEY and CDR2 SMNVEV (reference sequence). The CDR3 is 17 residues long. The V and J ends lost 5 bases and 3 bases respectively, with 19 bases between them. This CDR3 reads CASSTRDSVKDTGELFF. CDR3 in DNA: TGTGCCAGCAGTACCCGGGACTCAGTCAAGGACACCGGGGAGCTGTTTTTT.

In this sample, this clonotype turned up many times. The gene calls are TRBV9 and TRBJ2-3; D gene ambiguous. Germline V CDR1 and CDR2: SGDLS, YYNGEE. The CDR3 loop spans 15 amino acids. V was pared by 2 bases and J by 2 bases, with 12 bases between. The CDR3 reads CASSVQETHTDTQYF. In DNA form, the CDR3 reads TGTGCCAGCAGCGTCCAGGAGACCCACACAGATACGCAGTATTTT.

This clonotype was seen only a few times. This chain uses TRBV6-1 with TRBJ2-1; 11 positions agree with TRBD2. Germline V lookup: CDR1 MNHNS, CDR2 SASEGT. The CDR3 totals 16 residues. J was trimmed by 8 bases and V by 2 bases; bases with no gene match: 8. The DNA of the CDR3 is TGTGCCAGCAGTGAAAGATTAGCGGGGGGGGGTGATGAGCAGTTCTTC. Protein: CASSERLAGGGDEQFF.

This clonotype was observed a handful of times. V and J are TRBV29-1 and TRBJ2-7; D gene unclear. The CDR3 is made up of 13 amino acids. CDR1 SQVTM and CDR2 ANQGSEA come from the germline V gene. V gave up 1 base and J gave up 5 bases, with 12 bases separating them. The CDR3 reads CSVEGPGLHEQYF. The CDR3 region has the DNA TGCAGCGTTGAAGGCCCAGGTCTCCACGAGCAGTACTTC.

In its sample, this clonotype was seen a few times. The chain combines TRBV15 with TRBJ2-5, with a weak D call TRBD1 (6 bases). From germline, CDR1 is LNHNV and CDR2 YYDKDF (reference sequence). This CDR3 comprises 13 residues. Trimming left V 8 bases short and J 0 bases short, with 10 bases between. The CDR3 protein is CATRTGYQETQYF. The CDR3 DNA follows: TGTGCCACCCGTACAGGGTACCAAGAGACCCAGTACTTC.

This clonotype came up a few times. This rearrangement joins TRBV27 to TRBJ1-2; TRBD1 aligns across 9 bases. The CDR3 consists of 15 residues. The ends lost 6 bases at V and 7 bases at J; junction bases unmatched: 12. The germline CDR1 and CDR2 sequences are MNHEY and SMNVEV (reference sequence). For the CDR3, the DNA is TGTGCCAGCAGCCCGACCCCGACAGGGGGTGTTGGCTACACCTTC. It codes for CASSPTPTGGVGYTF.

This clonotype has at least ten counts. The gene calls are TRBV25-1 and TRBJ2-1; D gene ambiguous. This CDR3 is built from 14 residues. The germline V and J ends were trimmed by 2 bases and 9 bases, with 14 bases remaining between them. Germline V gene lookup returns CDR1 MGHDK and CDR2 SYGVNS. Here the CDR3 reads CASSETTGMSEQFF. As DNA, the CDR3 is TGTGCCAGCAGTGAAACCACGGGTATGAGTGAGCAGTTCTTC.

The J gene is TRBJ1-5, the V gene TRBV6-1, with D unclear. The CDR3 covers 17 residues. V dropped 3 bases and J dropped 1 base, with 16 bases sitting between them. CDR1 and CDR2 (germline): MNHNS, SASEGT. CDR3 nucleotide sequence: TGTGCCAGCAGTGATCCCCGCGGCGGGGTCAGCAATCAGCCCCAGCATTTT. Its translation: CASSDPRGGVSNQPQHF.